The 21 T cell receptor beta chains in this list originate from one sample, sequenced in a study of T cell responses to AZD1222 COVID-19 vaccine. The data were produced by immunoSEQ multiplex PCR, yet TCRdb's version contains in-frame clones alone and is incomplete. The sample lists 150,000 to 200,000 clones, just under 95% occurring once. The sample here was peripheral blood, taken on day 0 of AZD1222 vaccination. These receptors came from an adult in good health.

The gene calls are TRBV28 and TRBJ2-1, with D perhaps matching TRBD2 (5 bases). The ends were cut back, 5 bases at V and 8 bases at J, with 10 bases in the middle. CDR1 is MDHEN and CDR2 is SYDVKM in the germline V gene. This CDR3 region has 12 residues. In DNA form, the CDR3 reads TGTGCCAGCAGTCCCTGGGGAGATGAGCAGTTCTTC. Its protein product is CASSPWGDEQFF.

This rearrangement joins TRBV5-1 to TRBJ2-3; D is ambiguous. The CDR3 has 16 residues. V lost 3 bases, J lost 0 bases, and 14 bases lay in between. The germline V gene encodes CDR1 SGHRS and CDR2 YFSETQ. The CDR3 coding sequence is TGCGCCAGCAGCTCCTTTTTGGGAACTAGCACAGATACGCAGTATTTT. The encoded protein is CASSSFLGTSTDTQYF.

This chain connects TRBV29-1 to TRBJ1-5; 8 bases are a match to TRBD1. Looked up from germline, CDR1 is SQVTM and CDR2 is ANQGSEA. The CDR3 totals 13 residues. The junction had 7 bases not matched to a gene; V was cut back by 6 bases and J by 6 bases. The CDR3, as DNA: TGCAGCGTCGCAGGGGGCGCCGGTCAGCCCCAGCATTTT. Translation: CSVAGGAGQPQHF.

V and J are TRBV6-6 and TRBJ1-5, with D maybe TRBD1 (5 bases). This CDR3 is built from 14 residues. The V gene lost 0 bases and the J gene lost 7 bases, with 10 bases spanning the gap. Germline V lookup: CDR1 MNHNY, CDR2 SVGAGI (reference sequence). The CDR3 spells CASSYSREGQPQHF. In nucleotides, the CDR3 is TGTGCCAGCAGTTACTCCAGGGAAGGACAGCCCCAGCATTTT.

The rearrangement uses TRBV7-3 and TRBJ2-7, with a tentative D call TRBD1 (6 bases). Per the germline V gene, CDR1 is SGHTA and CDR2 is FQGTGA. This CDR3 region has 15 residues. V was clipped by 5 bases and J by 2 bases, with 16 bases between them. CDR3 DNA: TGTGCCAGCAGCCAAACAGGGAGACCGGCCTACGAGCAGTACTTC. Protein sequence: CASSQTGRPAYEQYF.

The chain couples TRBV5-1 to TRBJ1-1; no reliable D call. This CDR3 region has 13 residues. Per germline, CDR1 SGHRS and CDR2 YFSETQ. Trimming took 4 bases from V and 1 from J, leaving 8 bases between them. CDR3 bases: TGCGCCAGCAGCCCCCGGACGAACACTGAAGCTTTCTTT. Translation: CASSPRTNTEAFF.

V is TRBV5-1 and J is TRBJ2-1, with 13 bases that match TRBD2. The CDR3 is made up of 18 amino acids. Trimming at V came to 0 bases and at J to 4 bases, leaving 7 bases not matched to a gene. Germline lookup yields CDR1 SGHRS and CDR2 YFSETQ. The DNA for the CDR3 is TGCGCCAGCAGCTTGGCCTCGACTAGCGGGGGGCGTTACAATGAGCAGTTCTTC. Translating gives CASSLASTSGGRYNEQFF.

The chain employs TRBV7-2 and TRBJ2-2, with 9 bases lining up with TRBD2. The CDR3 runs to 17 residues. Looked up from germline, CDR1 is SGHTA and CDR2 is FQGNSA. Trimming at V came to 1 base and at J to 5 bases, leaving 8 bases not matched to a gene. The CDR3 DNA is TGTGCCAGCAGCTTAGGGGTTAGCGGGGGAAGAACCGGGGAGCTGTTTTTT. Its translation is CASSLGVSGGRTGELFF.

The chain couples TRBV19 to TRBJ2-7; D ambiguous. Germline values: CDR1 LNHDA, CDR2 SQIVND (reference sequence). The CDR3 loop spans 14 amino acids. V lost 6 bases, J lost 5 bases, and 17 bases lay in between. This chain's CDR3 is CASSPTVTRDEQYF. The CDR3 region has the DNA TGTGCCAGTAGCCCAACGGTCACACGGGACGAGCAGTACTTC.

This clone was seen only once. CDR3 nucleotide sequence: TGTGCCAGCAGCTCGGGACAGGGAGGATCACCCCTCCACTTT. It specifies CASSSGQGGSPLHF. This sequence joins TRBV7-8 and TRBJ1-6; 9 bases line up with TRBD1. The CDR3 sequence is 14 residues long. V shed 4 bases and J 10 bases; nucleotides not matched to a gene: 5. CDR1 and CDR2 from the germline V gene are SGHVS and FQNEAQ.

This sequence joins TRBV6-5 and TRBJ1-2, with D hard to call. The CDR3 covers 14 residues. Per the germline V gene, CDR1 is MNHEY and CDR2 is SVGAGI. V lost 2 bases and J lost 5, with 12 bases in between. Here the CDR3 reads CASSYVAEPYGYTF. CDR3 DNA sequence: TGTGCCAGCAGTTACGTGGCGGAGCCGTATGGCTACACCTTC.

The rearrangement links TRBV28 to TRBJ2-3; 11 bases align to TRBD2. V shed 5 bases, J shed 2 bases, and the junction held 6 bases outside the gene matches. The germline CDR1 and CDR2 sequences are MDHEN and SYDVKM. The CDR3 consists of 16 residues. CDR3 region: CASSLSSGGYTDTQYF. CDR3 coding DNA: TGTGCCAGCAGTCTATCTAGCGGGGGGTACACAGATACGCAGTATTTT.

The rearrangement joins TRBV7-2 to TRBJ2-3; D is tentatively TRBD1 or TRBD2 (6 bases each). V was trimmed by 4 bases and J by 5 bases, leaving 25 bases between them. Germline V lookup: CDR1 SGHTA, CDR2 FQGNSA. The CDR3 spans 18 residues. The CDR3 bases are TGTGCCAGCAGCTCCCGGGGGCGGGCGGAAGGGAAGGGAGATACGCAGTATTTT. Translation gives CASSSRGRAEGKGDTQYF.

J is TRBJ2-7 and V is TRBV18; a possible D gene is TRBD2 (6 bases). This CDR3 spans 15 amino acids. V dropped 3 bases and J dropped 3 bases, with 15 bases sitting between them. CDR1 KGHSH and CDR2 LQKENI come from the germline V gene. CDR3 sequence (DNA): TGTGCCAGCTCACCGCTTACTGGGAGGTTCTACGAGCAGTACTTC. Its translation: CASSPLTGRFYEQYF.

The chain employs TRBV27 and TRBJ1-2, with TRBD1 matching 9 bases. The V segment lost 3 bases and the J segment 8 bases; nucleotides outside the gene matches: 16. The CDR3 is made up of 17 amino acids. The germline V gene encodes CDR1 MNHEY and CDR2 SMNVEV (reference sequence). This CDR3 is CASSFLPPGQGGSGYTF. CDR3 DNA: TGTGCCAGCAGTTTCCTGCCCCCGGGACAGGGAGGTAGCGGCTACACCTTC.

CDR3 amino acids: CASSQMGAGTEAFF. The CDR3 nucleotides read TGTGCCAGCAGCCAAATGGGGGCAGGCACTGAAGCTTTCTTT. V gene TRBV16 combines with J gene TRBJ1-1; D is possibly TRBD1 (6 bases). V gave up 2 bases and J gave up 4 bases, with 11 bases separating them. The germline gives CDR1 KGHSY, CDR2 FQNENV. The CDR3 totals 14 residues.

V usage is TRBV5-4 and J usage is TRBJ2-7; D perhaps matches TRBD1 (6 bases). Germline loops: CDR1 SGHNT, CDR2 YYREEE (reference sequence). The V gene lost 1 base and the J gene lost 0 bases, with 11 bases spanning the gap. This CDR3 spans 15 amino acids. The CDR3 sequence is CASSLRAGVSYEQYF. The CDR3 nucleotides read TGTGCCAGCAGCTTGCGTGCAGGGGTCTCCTACGAGCAGTACTTC.

This clone occurred once. This chain links TRBV19 with TRBJ1-2, with D possibly being TRBD1 (6 bases). The CDR3 length is 17 residues. V shed 3 bases and J shed 0 bases, with 17 bases lying between them. Germline V CDR1 and CDR2: LNHDA, SQIVND (reference sequence). CDR3 nucleotides: TGTGCCAGTAGTATTATGGGCAGGGGACTTGCTAACTATGGCTACACCTTC. Protein product: CASSIMGRGLANYGYTF.

The V and J genes are TRBV20-1 and TRBJ1-5; D gene unclear. Trimming cost V 3 bases and J 0 bases, with 6 bases left between them. This CDR3 has 13 amino acids. The germline V gene has CDR1 DFQATT and CDR2 SNEGSKA (reference sequence). CDR3 amino acids: CSASGNSNQPQHF. CDR3 sequence (DNA): TGCAGTGCTAGTGGAAATAGCAATCAGCCCCAGCATTTT.

This chain links TRBV24-1 with TRBJ1-1; possible D gene TRBD1, 6 bases. Trimming took off 0 bases at V and 6 bases at J, with 10 bases between the two ends. This CDR3 contains 14 residues. Germline-derived CDR1 and CDR2 are KGHDR and SFDVKD. Here the CDR3 reads CATSDLRGLPEAFF. The DNA of the CDR3 is TGTGCCACCAGTGATTTGCGGGGGCTACCTGAAGCTTTCTTT.

The chain recombines TRBV14 with TRBJ1-6, with TRBD1 matching over 9 bases. This CDR3 is built from 16 residues. V gave up 4 bases and J gave up 6 bases; unmatched junction bases: 7. Germline V gene lookup returns CDR1 SGHDN and CDR2 FVKESK. CDR3: CASSRTGGVGNSPLHF. DNA for the CDR3: TGTGCCAGCAGCCGAACAGGGGGCGTGGGTAATTCACCCCTCCACTTT.